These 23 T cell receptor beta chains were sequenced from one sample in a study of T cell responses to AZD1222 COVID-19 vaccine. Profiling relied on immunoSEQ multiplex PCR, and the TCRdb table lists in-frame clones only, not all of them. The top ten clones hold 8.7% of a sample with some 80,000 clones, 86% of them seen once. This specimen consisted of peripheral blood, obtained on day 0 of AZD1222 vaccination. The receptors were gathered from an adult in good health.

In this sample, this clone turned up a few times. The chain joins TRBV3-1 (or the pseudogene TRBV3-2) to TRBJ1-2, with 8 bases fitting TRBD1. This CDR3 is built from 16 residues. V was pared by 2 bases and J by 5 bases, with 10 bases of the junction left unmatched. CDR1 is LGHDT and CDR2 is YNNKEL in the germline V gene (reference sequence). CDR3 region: CASSQRAAGGRYGYTF. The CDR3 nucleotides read TGTGCCAGCAGCCAAAGGGCGGCAGGGGGCCGATATGGCTACACCTTC.

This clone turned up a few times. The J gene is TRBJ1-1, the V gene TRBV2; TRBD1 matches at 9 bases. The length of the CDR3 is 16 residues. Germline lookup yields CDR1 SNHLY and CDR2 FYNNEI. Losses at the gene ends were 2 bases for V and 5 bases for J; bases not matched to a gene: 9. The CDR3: CASSELGTGLFTEAFF. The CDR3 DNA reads TGTGCCAGCAGTGAACTCGGGACAGGGTTATTTACTGAAGCTTTCTTT.

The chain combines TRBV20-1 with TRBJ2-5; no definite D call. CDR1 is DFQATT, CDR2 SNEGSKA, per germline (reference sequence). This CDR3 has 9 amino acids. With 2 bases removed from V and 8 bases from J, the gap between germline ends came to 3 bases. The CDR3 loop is CSARITQYF. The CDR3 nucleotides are TGCAGTGCTAGAATCACCCAGTACTTC.

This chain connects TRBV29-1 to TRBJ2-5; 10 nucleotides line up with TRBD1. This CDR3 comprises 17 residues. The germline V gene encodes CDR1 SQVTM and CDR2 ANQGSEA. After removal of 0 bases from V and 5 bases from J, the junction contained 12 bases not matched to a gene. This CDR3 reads CSVEDSLDRGLGETQYF. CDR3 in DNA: TGCAGCGTTGAAGACAGCCTAGACAGGGGGCTCGGGGAGACCCAGTACTTC.

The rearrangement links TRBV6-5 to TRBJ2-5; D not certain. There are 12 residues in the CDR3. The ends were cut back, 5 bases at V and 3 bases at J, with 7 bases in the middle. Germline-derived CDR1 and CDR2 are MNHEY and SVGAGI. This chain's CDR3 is CASSKVKETQYF. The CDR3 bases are TGTGCCAGCAGTAAGGTAAAAGAGACCCAGTACTTC.

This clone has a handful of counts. Here the CDR3 DNA reads TGTGCCAGCAGCTTAGAAGGCAGGGGGACCTATAATTCACCCCTCCACTTT. Translating it yields CASSLEGRGTYNSPLHF. V gene TRBV13 combines with J gene TRBJ1-6, with TRBD1 matching 7 bases. The CDR3 sequence is 17 residues long. Germline-derived CDR1 and CDR2 are PRHDT and FYEKMQ (reference sequence). Unmatched junction bases numbered 5, after V lost 1 base and J lost 2 bases.

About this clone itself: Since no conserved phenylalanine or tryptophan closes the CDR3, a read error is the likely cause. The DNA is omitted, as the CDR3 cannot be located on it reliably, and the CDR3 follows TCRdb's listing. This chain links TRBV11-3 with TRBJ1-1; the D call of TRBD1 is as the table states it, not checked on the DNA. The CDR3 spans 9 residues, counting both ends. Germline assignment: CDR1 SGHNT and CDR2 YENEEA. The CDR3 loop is CASSSGTGV.

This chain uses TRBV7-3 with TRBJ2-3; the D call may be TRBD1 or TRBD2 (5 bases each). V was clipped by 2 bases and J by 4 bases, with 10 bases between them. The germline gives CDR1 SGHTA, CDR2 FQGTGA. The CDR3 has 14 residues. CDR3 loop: CASSLLGDADTQYF. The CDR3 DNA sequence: TGTGCCAGCAGCTTACTGGGGGACGCAGATACGCAGTATTTT.

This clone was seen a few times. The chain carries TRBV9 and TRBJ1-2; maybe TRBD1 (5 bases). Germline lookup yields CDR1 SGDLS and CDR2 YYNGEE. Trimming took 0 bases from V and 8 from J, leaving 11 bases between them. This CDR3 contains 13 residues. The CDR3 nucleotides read TGTGCCAGCAGCGTAGTAGGGACGTCCGGCTACACCTTC. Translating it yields CASSVVGTSGYTF. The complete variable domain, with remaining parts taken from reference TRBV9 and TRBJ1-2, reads DSGVTQTPKHLITATGQRVTLRCSPRSGDLSVYWYQQSLDQGLQFLIQYYNGEERAKGNILERFSAQQFPDLHSELNLSSLELGDSALYFCASSVVGTSGYTFGSGTRLTVV.

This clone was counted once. The CDR3: CASSYRLRETQYF. The CDR3 coding sequence is TGTGCCAGCAGTTACAGACTTAGGGAGACCCAGTACTTC. This rearrangement joins TRBV6-6 to TRBJ2-5; no reliable D call. Germline assignment: CDR1 MNHNY and CDR2 SVGAGI (reference sequence). This CDR3 region has 13 residues. Trimming shortened V by 2 bases and J by 5 bases, and 9 bases separated the two germline ends.

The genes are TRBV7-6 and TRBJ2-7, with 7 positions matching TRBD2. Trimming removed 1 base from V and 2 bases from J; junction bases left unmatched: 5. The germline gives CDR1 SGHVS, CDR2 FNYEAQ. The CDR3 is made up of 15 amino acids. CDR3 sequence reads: CASSLGEGGAYEQYF. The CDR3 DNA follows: TGTGCCAGCAGCTTAGGGGAGGGAGGTGCCTACGAGCAGTACTTC.

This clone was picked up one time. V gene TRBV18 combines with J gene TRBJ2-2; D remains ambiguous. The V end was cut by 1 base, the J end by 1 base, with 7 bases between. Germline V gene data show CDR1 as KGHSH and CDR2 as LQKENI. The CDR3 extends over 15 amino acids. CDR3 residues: CASSPLDQNTGELFF. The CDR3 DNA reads TGTGCCAGCTCACCACTAGACCAGAACACCGGGGAGCTGTTTTTT. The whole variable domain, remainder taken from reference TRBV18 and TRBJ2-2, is NAGVMQNPRHLVRRRGQEARLRCSPMKGHSHVYWYRQLPEEGLKFMVYLQKENIIDESGMPKERFSAEFPKEGPSILRIQQVVRGDSAAYFCASSPLDQNTGELFFGEGSRLTVL.

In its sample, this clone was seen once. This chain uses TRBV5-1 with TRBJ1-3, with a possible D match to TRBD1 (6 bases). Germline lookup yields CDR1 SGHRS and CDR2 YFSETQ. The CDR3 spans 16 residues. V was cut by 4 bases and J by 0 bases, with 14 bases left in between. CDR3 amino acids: CASSRSGGISGNTIYF. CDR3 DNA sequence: TGCGCCAGCAGCCGATCCGGGGGCATCTCTGGAAACACCATATATTTT.

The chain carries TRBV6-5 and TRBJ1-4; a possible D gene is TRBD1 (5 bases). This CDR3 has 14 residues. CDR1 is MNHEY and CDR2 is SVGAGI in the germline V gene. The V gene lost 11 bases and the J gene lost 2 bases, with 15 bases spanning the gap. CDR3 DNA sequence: TGTGCCGCACAGAGACGGGGGACTAATGAAAAACTGTTTTTT. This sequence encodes CAAQRRGTNEKLFF.

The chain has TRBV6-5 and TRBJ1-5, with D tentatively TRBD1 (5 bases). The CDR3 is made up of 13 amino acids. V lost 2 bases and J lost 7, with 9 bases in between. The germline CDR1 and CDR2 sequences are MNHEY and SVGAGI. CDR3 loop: CASSYGGSQPQHF. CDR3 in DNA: TGTGCCAGCAGTTACGGGGGATCCCAGCCCCAGCATTTT.

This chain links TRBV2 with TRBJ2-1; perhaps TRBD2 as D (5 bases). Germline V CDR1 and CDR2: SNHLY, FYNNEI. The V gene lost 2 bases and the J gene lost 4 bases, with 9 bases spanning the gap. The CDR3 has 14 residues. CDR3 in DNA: TGTGCCAGCAGTGAAAGTGTAGCGTACAATGAGCAGTTCTTC. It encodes CASSESVAYNEQFF.

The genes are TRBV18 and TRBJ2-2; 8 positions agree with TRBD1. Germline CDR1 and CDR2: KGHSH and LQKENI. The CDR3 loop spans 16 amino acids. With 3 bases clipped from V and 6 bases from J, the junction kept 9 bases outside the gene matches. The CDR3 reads CASSPSGTGLSGELFF. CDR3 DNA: TGTGCCAGCTCACCTTCCGGGACAGGTCTTTCCGGGGAGCTGTTTTTT.

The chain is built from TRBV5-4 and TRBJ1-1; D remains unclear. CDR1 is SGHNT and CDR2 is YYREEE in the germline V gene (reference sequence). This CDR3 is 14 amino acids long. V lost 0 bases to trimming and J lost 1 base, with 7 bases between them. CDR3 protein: CASSLGRANTEAFF. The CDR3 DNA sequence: TGTGCCAGCAGCTTGGGGCGGGCGAACACTGAAGCTTTCTTT. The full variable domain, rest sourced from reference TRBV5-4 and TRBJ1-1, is ETGVTQSPTHLIKTRGQQVTLRCSSQSGHNTVSWYQQALGQGPQFIFQYYREEENGRGNFPPRFSGLQFPNYSSELNVNALELDDSALYLCASSLGRANTEAFFGQGTRLTVV.

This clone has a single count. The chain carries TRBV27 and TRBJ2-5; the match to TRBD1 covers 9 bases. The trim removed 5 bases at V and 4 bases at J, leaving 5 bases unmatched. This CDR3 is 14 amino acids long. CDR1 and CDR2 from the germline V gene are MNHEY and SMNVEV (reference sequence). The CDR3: CASSGTGLRETQYF. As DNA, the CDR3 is TGTGCCAGCAGTGGGACAGGGCTGAGAGAGACCCAGTACTTC.

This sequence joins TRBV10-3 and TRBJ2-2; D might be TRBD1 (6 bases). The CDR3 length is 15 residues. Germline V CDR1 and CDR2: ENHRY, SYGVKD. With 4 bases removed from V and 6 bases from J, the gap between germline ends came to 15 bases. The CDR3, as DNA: TGTGCCATCAGTGTTGGGGGCCAGCCACCCGGGGAGCTGTTTTTT. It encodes CAISVGGQPPGELFF.

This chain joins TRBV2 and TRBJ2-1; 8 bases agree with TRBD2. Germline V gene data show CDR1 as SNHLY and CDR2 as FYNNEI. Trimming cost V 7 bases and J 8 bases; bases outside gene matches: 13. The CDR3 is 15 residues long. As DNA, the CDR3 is TGTGCCAGCACCCAAGGATCCGGGGGGGGCGATGAGCAGTTCTTC. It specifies CASTQGSGGGDEQFF.

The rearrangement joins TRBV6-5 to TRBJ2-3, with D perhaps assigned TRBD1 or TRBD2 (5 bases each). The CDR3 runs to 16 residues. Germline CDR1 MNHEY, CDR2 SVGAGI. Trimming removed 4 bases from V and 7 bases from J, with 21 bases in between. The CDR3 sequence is CASSSLGGAGKNTQYF. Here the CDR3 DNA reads TGTGCCAGCAGTTCCCTCGGTGGGGCCGGGAAAAATACGCAGTATTTT.

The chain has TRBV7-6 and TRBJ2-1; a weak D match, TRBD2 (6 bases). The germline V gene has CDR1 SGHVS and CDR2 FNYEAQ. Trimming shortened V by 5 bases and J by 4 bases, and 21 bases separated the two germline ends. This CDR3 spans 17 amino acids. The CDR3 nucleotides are TGTGCCAGCAGCCGGTCTAGCGACCCACAGGAGTACAATGAGCAGTTCTTC. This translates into CASSRSSDPQEYNEQFF.